The clone carrying this T cell receptor (beta chain) was detected ten times or more. The antigen remains undetermined. This entry comes from a study of prognosis after radiotherapy for stage I lung cancer. The overall study: Squamous cell carcinoma tumors occurred in 6 to 8 patients, adenocarcinoma in around 12. Study-wide findings and caveats: The authors reported that TRBV and TRBJ gene usage differed between patients with and without metastases.

CT and PET/CT found no node involvement in any patient, and none had received chemotherapy or radiotherapy before or had other malignancies. The blood draw at each of two time points yielded approximately 6 milliliters of peripheral blood. Genomic DNA was the source, and TCR beta CDR3 was amplified from it by two-round multiplex PCR. Specific primers for each TRBV and TRBJ gene were what first-round PCR used. One entry per CDR3 protein results from TCRdb running MiXCR on the multiplex PCR reads. The table includes roughly 23,000 distinct CDR3 sequences, roughly 39% detected once. Germline values: CDR1 SGHVS, CDR2 FQNEAQ. The ends were cut back, 1 base at V and 3 bases at J, with 10 bases in the middle. The CDR3 is made up of 15 amino acids.

This TCR was sampled from a donor over 45 with non-small cell lung cancer. This chain links TRBV7-8 with TRBJ1-5, with D possibly being TRBD1 (5 bases). The sequencing here drew on PBMCs, taken before or after stereotactic body radiation therapy (not recorded which). CDR3 sequence reads: CASSLVGQNNQPQHF. DNA of the CDR3: TGTGCCAGCAGCTTAGTGGGGCAGAACAATCAGCCCCAGCATTTT.